Listed here are 20 T cell receptor beta chains from one sample, sequenced in a study of T cell responses to AZD1222 COVID-19 vaccine. Assay used: immunoSEQ multiplex PCR; TCRdb lists only in-frame clones, some missing. In the table there are some 96,000 clones, 88% of which are singletons. The input for sequencing was peripheral blood, taken on day 0 of AZD1222 vaccination. These receptors came from an adult in good health.

The chain recombines TRBV4-3 with TRBJ1-4; 7 nucleotides align to TRBD1. The CDR3 has 13 amino acids. Germline V gene data show CDR1 as LGHNA and CDR2 as YSLEER. J lost 8 bases, V lost 4 bases, and 4 bases had no gene match. The DNA for the CDR3 is TGCGCCAGCAGCCGGGACAGACGAGAAAAACTGTTTTTT. The encoded protein is CASSRDRREKLFF.

The chain combines TRBV5-1 with TRBJ2-7, with unresolved D. Trimming left V 2 bases short and J 2 bases short, with 8 bases between. This CDR3 contains 13 residues. CDR1 is SGHRS and CDR2 is YFSETQ in the germline V gene. The CDR3 DNA sequence: TGCGCCAGCAGCTTCTCCAAGCCCTACGAGCAGTACTTC. It encodes CASSFSKPYEQYF.

In regard to this clone: The same CDR3 also results from other DNA sequences found in this sample. The V gene is TRBV11-2, the J gene TRBJ2-7, with 10 bases aligning to TRBD1. Trimming at V came to 0 bases and at J to 3 bases, leaving 5 bases not matched to a gene. CDR3 size: 16 residues. Germline assignment: CDR1 SGHAT and CDR2 FQNNGV. This CDR3 reads CASSLDLRTGGYEQYF. The CDR3 coding sequence is TGTGCCAGCAGCTTAGACCTCAGGACAGGGGGCTACGAGCAGTACTTC.

The V call is TRBV7-9, the J call TRBJ2-7; unclear D gene. Trimming took 5 bases from V and 0 from J, leaving 11 bases between them. CDR1 is SEHNR, CDR2 FQNEAQ, per germline (reference sequence). This CDR3 has 14 residues. The CDR3 DNA sequence: TGTGCCAGCAGCCCAAGGCTGAGCTCCTACGAGCAGTACTTC. This sequence encodes CASSPRLSSYEQYF.

The chain couples TRBV28 to TRBJ1-5; D may be TRBD1 (6 bases). The germline CDR1 and CDR2 sequences are MDHEN and SYDVKM. Between the trimmed V and J ends, which lost 6 bases and 1 base, there was a span of 16 bases. The CDR3 contains 16 residues. CDR3 loop: CASSPTFGGSNQPQHF. The CDR3 nucleotides are TGTGCCAGCAGCCCTACCTTCGGGGGCAGCAATCAGCCCCAGCATTTT.

This chain connects TRBV3-1 (or the pseudogene TRBV3-2) to TRBJ2-5; D call uncertain. Trimming shortened V by 1 base and J by 5 bases, and 11 bases separated the two germline ends. This CDR3 comprises 14 residues. Germline V lookup: CDR1 LGHDT, CDR2 YNNKEL (reference sequence). The CDR3, as DNA: TGTGCCAGCAGCCAAGTCGAGTTATCCGAGACCCAGTACTTC. Translating it yields CASSQVELSETQYF.

The gene calls are TRBV6-6 and TRBJ2-7; 8 nucleotides match TRBD2. J lost 3 bases, V lost 6 bases, and 4 bases had no gene match. Germline V gene data show CDR1 as MNHNY and CDR2 as SVGAGI (reference sequence). This CDR3 is built from 13 residues. CDR3 coding DNA: TGTGCCAGCAGCCGGGGGGGTATCTACGAGCAGTACTTC. Amino acids: CASSRGGIYEQYF.

J is TRBJ2-2 and V is TRBV28, with D possibly being TRBD1 (6 bases). The germline CDR1 and CDR2 sequences are MDHEN and SYDVKM. V was cut by 7 bases and J by 6 bases, with 12 bases left in between. The length of the CDR3 is 13 residues. The chain's CDR3 is CASTLAGAGELFF. The CDR3 bases are TGTGCCAGCACCTTGGCAGGGGCCGGGGAGCTGTTTTTT.

J is TRBJ2-7 and V is TRBV10-2; 11 nucleotides match TRBD1. The germline CDR1 and CDR2 sequences are WSHSY and SAAADI. V gave up 6 bases and J gave up 3 bases; unmatched junction bases: 4. The length of the CDR3 is 14 residues. The CDR3 DNA sequence: TGCGCCAGCAGACCCGGGACAGGGGGCTACGAGCAGTACTTC. This sequence encodes CASRPGTGGYEQYF.

This rearrangement joins TRBV3-1 (or the pseudogene TRBV3-2) to TRBJ1-2; the match to TRBD1 covers 7 bases. Trimming removed 4 bases from V and 7 bases from J; junction bases left unmatched: 9. Germline V gene data show CDR1 as LGHDT and CDR2 as YNNKEL (reference sequence). The CDR3 sequence is 14 residues long. The CDR3 DNA reads TGTGCCAGCAGCCCCCGGACAGGAAAGGTTGGCTACACCTTC. It is translated as CASSPRTGKVGYTF.

The CDR3 reads CASRAGGWNEKLFF. In DNA, the CDR3 is TGTGCCAGCAGGGCAGGGGGATGGAATGAAAAACTGTTTTTT. The chain recombines TRBV11-2 with TRBJ1-4; 7 bases match TRBD1. J gave up 5 bases and V 6 bases, and 6 bases lay outside the gene matches. This CDR3 region has 14 residues. Germline V gene lookup returns CDR1 SGHAT and CDR2 FQNNGV.

The chain has TRBV29-1 and TRBJ1-1, with TRBD1 matching over 7 bases. The CDR3 runs to 13 residues. With V trimmed by 7 bases and J by 1 base, 6 bases remained unmatched. From germline, CDR1 is SQVTM and CDR2 ANQGSEA. CDR3 loop: CSAPGQTNTEAFF. DNA of the CDR3: TGCAGCGCCCCGGGACAGACGAACACTGAAGCTTTCTTT.

This rearrangement joins TRBV7-2 to TRBJ2-7; either TRBD1 or TRBD2 may fit D (5 bases each). Trimming took 4 bases from V and 5 from J, leaving 18 bases between them. The CDR3 sequence is 15 residues long. Germline V gene lookup returns CDR1 SGHTA and CDR2 FQGNSA. CDR3 in DNA: TGTGCCAGCAGCTCTAACCGGGGCCTGGGGGACGAGCAGTACTTC. Translation: CASSSNRGLGDEQYF.

This chain links TRBV3-1 (or the pseudogene TRBV3-2) with TRBJ2-7; D remains unclear. The V gene lost 1 base and the J gene lost 6 bases, with 13 bases spanning the gap. Germline lookup yields CDR1 LGHDT and CDR2 YNNKEL (reference sequence). This CDR3 has 14 amino acids. In DNA form, the CDR3 reads TGTGCCAGCAGCCAAGGGTTTATTGGGCCCGAGCAGTACTTC. Encoded protein: CASSQGFIGPEQYF.

The chain is built from TRBV6-1 and TRBJ2-7; 8 bases agree with TRBD1. Germline V CDR1 and CDR2: MNHNS, SASEGT. J gave up 6 bases and V 1 base, and 8 bases lay outside the gene matches. The CDR3 spans 15 residues. CDR3 bases: TGTGCCAGCAGTGAAGTTGGACAGGGCCCTGGCGAGCAGTACTTC. This encodes CASSEVGQGPGEQYF.

The rearrangement joins TRBV19 to TRBJ1-5, with TRBD1 matching over 7 bases. CDR1 and CDR2 (germline): LNHDA, SQIVND (reference sequence). The length of the CDR3 is 15 residues. V lost 5 bases to trimming and J lost 2 bases; unmatched junction nucleotides: 6. The CDR3 loop reads CASSVRQGGNQPQHF. CDR3 in DNA: TGTGCCAGTAGTGTAAGACAGGGAGGCAATCAGCCCCAGCATTTT.

CDR3: CASSVVGDTAWPEAFF. The CDR3 DNA sequence: TGTGCCAGCAGCGTAGTGGGAGACACCGCTTGGCCTGAAGCTTTCTTT. The chain joins TRBV9 to TRBJ1-1; D call uncertain. CDR3 length: 16 residues. Per the germline V gene, CDR1 is SGDLS and CDR2 is YYNGEE. V lost 0 bases and J lost 6, with 18 bases in between. Complete variable domain (other parts from reference TRBV9 and TRBJ1-1): DSGVTQTPKHLITATGQRVTLRCSPRSGDLSVYWYQQSLDQGLQFLIQYYNGEERAKGNILERFSAQQFPDLHSELNLSSLELGDSALYFCASSVVGDTAWPEAFFGQGTRLTVV.

V is TRBV24-1 and J is TRBJ2-5; 7 nucleotides agree with TRBD2. CDR1 is KGHDR, CDR2 SFDVKD, per germline. The V gene end was trimmed by 4 bases and the J gene end by 5 bases; junction bases not matched to a gene: 12. The CDR3 spans 16 residues. The CDR3 DNA reads TGTGCCACCAGTGACATTGGGGAGGGCAGAGGGGAGACCCAGTACTTC. Translated: CATSDIGEGRGETQYF.

The chain is built from TRBV28 and TRBJ1-2; a weak D match, TRBD1 (6 bases). This CDR3 is 13 amino acids long. Germline CDR1 is MDHEN and CDR2 is SYDVKM. Trimming took off 4 bases at V and 4 bases at J, with 10 bases between the two ends. The CDR3 reads CASSSHRAYGYTF. CDR3 in DNA: TGTGCCAGCAGTTCACACAGGGCCTATGGCTACACCTTC.

This clone has only a few counts. The chain couples TRBV4-3 to TRBJ1-4; D remains ambiguous. Germline lookup yields CDR1 LGHNA and CDR2 YSLEER. There are 16 residues in the CDR3. Trimming stripped 1 base from V and 0 bases from J, with 9 bases between. The CDR3 here is CASSQGDLTTNEKLFF. CDR3 in DNA: TGCGCCAGCAGCCAAGGTGACCTCACAACTAATGAAAAACTGTTTTTT.